Below, one T cell receptor beta chain is given with its context. Produced via immunoSEQ multiplex PCR; TCRdb's table is partial and in-frame only. This table has around 30,000 clones, approximately 90% appearing once. The data were obtained in a study of T cells in localized non-small cell lung cancer. This CDR3 region has 13 residues. Trimming stripped 6 bases from V and 1 base from J, with 10 bases between. Per the germline V gene, CDR1 is LNHDA and CDR2 is SQIVND (reference sequence). The specimen was peripheral blood mononuclear cells, collected before any cancer treatment. V and J are TRBV19 and TRBJ2-7; D is undetermined. The receptor was isolated from a woman aged 35 to 69 with stage III lung adenocarcinoma. CDR3 loop: CASRGTISYEQYF. The CDR3 DNA reads as TGTGCCAGTAGGGGCACCATTTCCTACGAGCAGTACTTC.